This T cell receptor (beta chain) was identified during a study of cytomegalovirus exposure and HLA in healthy donors. Germline V gene sequence: CDR1 SGHTA, CDR2 FQGTGA. The length of the CDR3 is 14 residues. In the PCR, 60 Vbeta and 13 Jbeta primers were used. TCRdb's copy holds only in-frame clones and misses some; the assay was immunoSEQ multiplex PCR. The data show roughly 220,000 clones, with around four fifths seen just once and 1.5% to 2% held by the top ten. Sequencing was carried out using PBMCs. This sequence joins TRBV7-3 and TRBJ2-5; 7 bases are shared with TRBD1. The better agreement between TRBJ2-7 and the DNA end casts doubt on the J call. The TCR was taken from a man between 45 and 60 years old in good health and CMV-seronegative. For the CDR3, the DNA is TGTGCCAGCAGCTTTGAAGGGGGCGGCTACGAGCAGTACTTC. Amino acid sequence: CASSFEGGGYEQYF.